These 27 T cell receptor beta chains were all obtained from the same sample, sequenced in a study of identifying expanded T cells in peripheral blood. Only in-frame clones appear in the TCRdb table, and some are missing; sequencing was by immunoSEQ multiplex PCR. Of approximately 110,000 clones in the sample, 85% to 90% were seen once. Sequencing was carried out using blood. Every receptor here comes from a person aged 18-70 years in good health.

The V and J genes are TRBV5-4 and TRBJ2-2, with D maybe TRBD1 (5 bases). The CDR3 is 15 amino acids. The germline CDR1 and CDR2 sequences are SGHNT and YYREEE (reference sequence). V shed 0 bases and J shed 4 bases, with 10 bases lying between them. CDR3 amino acids: CASSLASRATGELFF. The DNA for the CDR3 is TGTGCCAGCAGCTTGGCCTCCAGGGCCACCGGGGAGCTGTTTTTT.

V gene TRBV5-1 combines with J gene TRBJ2-5, with TRBD2 identical over 7 bases. The CDR3 is 13 amino acids. Germline assignment: CDR1 SGHRS and CDR2 YFSETQ. V lost 5 bases and J lost 4; bases outside the gene matches: 5. The CDR3 region is CASRYGGGETQYF. CDR3 nucleotides: TGCGCCAGCAGATACGGCGGGGGAGAGACCCAGTACTTC.

The chain employs TRBV2 and TRBJ1-5, with D tentatively TRBD1 (5 bases). The CDR3 is 14 residues long. The V and J ends lost 7 bases and 3 bases respectively, with 13 bases between them. Germline V lookup: CDR1 SNHLY, CDR2 FYNNEI. CDR3 bases: TGTGCCAGCATGGGGGTGGAGTCCAATCAGCCCCAGCATTTT. Amino acids: CASMGVESNQPQHF.

This clone was recorded only once. DNA for the CDR3: TGTGCCAGCAGTGGGAGACAGACGATTAGGGAGACCCAGTACTTC. This gives the protein CASSGRQTIRETQYF. The chain carries TRBV6-5 and TRBJ2-5; either TRBD1 or TRBD2 may fit D (5 bases each). Germline V gene lookup returns CDR1 MNHEY and CDR2 SVGAGI. V gave up 5 bases and J gave up 5 bases, with 18 bases separating them. CDR3 length: 15 amino acids.

The chain combines TRBV6-1 with TRBJ1-1, with D unclear. V was pared by 5 bases and J by 0 bases, with 10 bases between. The CDR3 runs 14 residues. Germline assignment: CDR1 MNHNS and CDR2 SASEGT. CDR3 residues: CASSPTGLNTEAFF. The CDR3, as DNA: TGTGCCAGCAGTCCGACCGGGCTGAACACTGAAGCTTTCTTT.

The chain carries TRBV5-8 and TRBJ1-2; D ambiguous. The CDR3 length is 13 residues. Germline CDR1 is SGHTS and CDR2 is YDEGEE. Trimming removed 4 bases from V and 4 bases from J, with 11 bases in between. CDR3 DNA sequence: TGTGCCAGCAGCCGCCGGGGAGGCTATGGCTACACCTTC. It yields the protein CASSRRGGYGYTF.

This chain joins TRBV7-6 and TRBJ1-1, with D uncertain. The CDR3 is 13 amino acids. Trimming left V 6 bases short and J 5 bases short, with 13 bases between. Germline V gene lookup returns CDR1 SGHVS and CDR2 FNYEAQ. CDR3 DNA: TGTGCCAGCAGGCCAGACGTGGGGACTGAAGCTTTCTTT. It codes for CASRPDVGTEAFF.

This chain connects TRBV5-1 to TRBJ2-7; 7 nucleotides align to TRBD2. Germline CDR1 reads SGHRS; CDR2 reads YFSETQ. The CDR3 contains 15 residues. The trim removed 0 bases at V and 2 bases at J, leaving 5 bases unmatched. The chain's CDR3 is CASSLGTSATYEQYF. The DNA for the CDR3 is TGCGCCAGCAGCTTGGGCACTAGCGCGACCTACGAGCAGTACTTC.

This clone was picked up one time. The chain has TRBV4-3 and TRBJ1-1, with TRBD1 matching 7 bases. The V and J ends lost 0 bases and 11 bases, in that order; junction bases with no gene match: 9. CDR3 length equals 14 residues. Germline values: CDR1 LGHNA, CDR2 YSLEER. The CDR3 sequence: CASSQDRRGPSAFF. The CDR3, as DNA: TGCGCCAGCAGCCAAGATCGAAGGGGGCCGTCGGCTTTCTTT.

The genes are TRBV4-3 and TRBJ2-1; D possibly matches TRBD1 or TRBD2 (5 bases each). This CDR3 comprises 22 residues. Trimming removed 0 bases at V and 1 base at J, with 28 bases between. CDR1 and CDR2 (germline): LGHNA, YSLEER. The CDR3 nucleotides read TGCGCCAGCAGCCAAGATCCTGCGGTCCCCGGGACCCCGGCCGGTTCCTACAATGAGCAGTTCTTC. Protein product: CASSQDPAVPGTPAGSYNEQFF.

About this clone: Other DNA sequences in this sample translate to the same CDR3. The CDR3 DNA follows: TGCGCCAGCAGCTTCGGGAGCAGCACAGATACGCAGTATTTT. It encodes CASSFGSSTDTQYF. The genes are TRBV5-1 and TRBJ2-3; perhaps TRBD2 as D (6 bases). Trimming removed 2 bases from V and 0 bases from J, with 7 bases in between. CDR1 and CDR2 (germline): SGHRS, YFSETQ. This CDR3 is built from 14 residues.

The gene calls are TRBV19 and TRBJ1-2; D might be TRBD1 (6 bases). Trimming left V 5 bases short and J 5 bases short, with 21 bases between. The V gene's germline CDR1 is LNHDA and CDR2 SQIVND (reference sequence). The CDR3 loop spans 16 amino acids. The CDR3 loop reads CASSAYRDGVGYGYTF. The DNA for the CDR3 is TGTGCCAGTAGTGCCTACAGGGATGGTGTAGGGTATGGCTACACCTTC.

This clone was picked up a small number of times. The chain has TRBV6-1 and TRBJ1-1, with D unresolved. V was trimmed by 2 bases and J by 13 bases, leaving 8 bases between them. From germline, CDR1 is MNHNS and CDR2 SASEGT. The length of the CDR3 is 10 residues. The CDR3 loop reads CASSERSGFF. In DNA, the CDR3 is TGTGCCAGCAGTGAACGAAGTGGTTTCTTT.

The chain uses TRBV7-2 and TRBJ1-2; D is unresolved. Trimming pared 4 bases from V and 12 bases from J, leaving 12 bases between. The CDR3 is 11 amino acids. The V gene's germline CDR1 is SGHTA and CDR2 FQGNSA. The CDR3 DNA reads as TGTGCCAGCAGCTCTGGATGGACGAACACCTTC. This encodes CASSSGWTNTF.

The gene calls are TRBV18 and TRBJ2-2; D possibly corresponds to TRBD1 (7 bases). The CDR3 sequence is 16 residues long. Trimming pared 0 bases from V and 5 bases from J, leaving 13 bases between. CDR1 and CDR2 (germline): KGHSH, LQKENI. The CDR3 reads CASSPPQGGTTGELFF. The CDR3 DNA reads TGTGCCAGCTCACCACCGCAGGGGGGAACGACCGGGGAGCTGTTTTTT.

The V gene is TRBV5-1, the J gene TRBJ2-5; 10 bases align to TRBD2. This CDR3 has 14 residues. Germline-derived CDR1 and CDR2 are SGHRS and YFSETQ. V lost 4 bases to trimming and J lost 5 bases; unmatched junction nucleotides: 5. CDR3 sequence (DNA): TGCGCCAGCAGCCCAGGGACTAGCGTGGAGACCCAGTACTTC. Translating gives CASSPGTSVETQYF.

The chain uses TRBV28 and TRBJ2-7, with a possible D match to TRBD2 (6 bases). In germline, CDR1 is MDHEN, CDR2 SYDVKM. Between the trimmed V and J ends, which lost 1 base and 7 bases, there was a span of 14 bases. The CDR3 has 14 amino acids. For the CDR3, the DNA is TGTGCCAGCAGTTTATCGGCGGGAACAGGAGAGCAGTACTTC. Its translation: CASSLSAGTGEQYF.

DNA of the CDR3: TGTGCCAGCTCACCAATAGCGGGGGGGAGTGAGCAGTTCTTC. It codes for CASSPIAGGSEQFF. The rearrangement joins TRBV18 to TRBJ2-1; 11 bases are shared with TRBD2. The length of the CDR3 is 14 residues. Trimming removed 2 bases from V and 9 bases from J; junction bases left unmatched: 3. Germline CDR1 and CDR2: KGHSH and LQKENI.

The chain joins TRBV6-1 to TRBJ1-4; no clear D. The V gene's germline CDR1 is MNHNS and CDR2 SASEGT. CDR3 length equals 11 residues. V lost 1 base and J lost 10, with 4 bases in between. CDR3 protein: CASSEERKLFF. The CDR3 DNA reads TGTGCCAGCAGTGAAGAAAGAAAACTGTTTTTT.

The chain links TRBV7-9 to TRBJ2-2; 8 positions match TRBD1. This CDR3 is built from 16 residues. The J segment lost 8 bases and the V segment lost 4 bases, leaving 12 bases of the junction unmatched. Looked up from germline, CDR1 is SEHNR and CDR2 is FQNEAQ (reference sequence). As DNA, the CDR3 is TGTGCCAGCAGCTCGACCGGGACAGGTCTCATGGGGGAGCTGTTTTTT. The encoded protein is CASSSTGTGLMGELFF.

V gene TRBV7-8 combines with J gene TRBJ1-1; no firm D call. V was clipped by 2 bases and J by 1 base, with 5 bases between them. This CDR3 region has 13 residues. Germline-derived CDR1 and CDR2 are SGHVS and FQNEAQ. The CDR3 is CASSLSWNTEAFF. CDR3 sequence (DNA): TGTGCCAGCAGCTTAAGCTGGAACACTGAAGCTTTCTTT.

This rearrangement joins TRBV28 to TRBJ1-1; D not resolved. Trimming pared 6 bases from V and 3 bases from J, leaving 17 bases between. Germline V gene sequence: CDR1 MDHEN, CDR2 SYDVKM. This CDR3 region has 15 residues. DNA of the CDR3: TGTGCCAGCAGCACCCCGGGGTCGGGGTACACTGAAGCTTTCTTT. The encoded protein is CASSTPGSGYTEAFF.

The table lists this clone with a count of one. The rearrangement links TRBV28 to TRBJ1-2, with a possible D match to TRBD1 (5 bases). Trimming cost V 4 bases and J 5 bases, with 14 bases left between them. The germline gives CDR1 MDHEN, CDR2 SYDVKM. This CDR3 comprises 14 residues. The CDR3 region is CASSSQGEGYGYTF. The DNA for the CDR3 is TGTGCCAGCAGTTCTCAGGGAGAGGGGTATGGCTACACCTTC.

The chain has TRBV7-9 and TRBJ1-4; D is perhaps TRBD1 (6 bases). Trimming removed 5 bases at V and 9 bases at J, with 19 bases between. The CDR3 spans 15 residues. Germline V gene data show CDR1 as SEHNR and CDR2 as FQNEAQ (reference sequence). CDR3 coding DNA: TGTGCCAGCAGCCAATCCGGGGGGCCGGGTCAAAAACTGTTTTTT. Translation gives CASSQSGGPGQKLFF.

The chain recombines TRBV6-6 with TRBJ1-2; D remains unclear. Trimming pared 8 bases from V and 0 bases from J, leaving 13 bases between. The length of the CDR3 is 14 residues. Germline V gene lookup returns CDR1 MNHNY and CDR2 SVGAGI (reference sequence). This CDR3 reads CASGPFGANYGYTF. CDR3 sequence (DNA): TGTGCCAGCGGGCCGTTCGGGGCTAACTATGGCTACACCTTC.

V is TRBV29-1 and J is TRBJ1-6; 7 bases map to TRBD1. The CDR3 spans 12 residues. The V gene's germline CDR1 is SQVTM and CDR2 ANQGSEA. The CDR3 loop reads CGTRQGNSPLHF. In nucleotides, the CDR3 is TGCGGCACAAGACAGGGTAATTCACCCCTCCACTTT.

The CDR3 is CASGGQATNEKLFF. As DNA, the CDR3 is TGTGCCAGTGGCGGGCAGGCAACTAATGAAAAACTGTTTTTT. The rearrangement uses TRBV19 and TRBJ1-4; D gene ambiguous. V lost 8 bases and J lost 0, with 10 bases in between. CDR3 length: 14 amino acids. Germline CDR1 is LNHDA and CDR2 is SQIVND (reference sequence).